The sequence of this T cell receptor (beta chain) was determined in a study of blood T cell repertoires in COVID-19. Study-wide context: Researchers got acute and convalescent COVID-19 samples from the United States, Italy and Spain.

There are 19 residues in the CDR3. The V and J ends lost 4 bases and 1 base, in that order; junction bases with no gene match: 13. The germline V gene encodes CDR1 SGDLS and CDR2 YYNGEE. Per the original methods: Reference gene primers were amplified, and this amplification served to estimate nucleated cell counts. Data came from immunoSEQ multiplex PCR; TCRdb stores just in-frame clones and leaves some out. The V and J calls and the clone size are those of that table, but D and trimming were determined from the DNA. The sample has approximately 160,000 clones, about 88% seen once. The genes are TRBV9 and TRBJ2-3, with TRBD2 identical over 12 bases. This receptor was obtained from a man aged 45-65 years who had recovered from COVID-19. Specimen: PBMCs or T cells enriched from blood (not recorded which). The CDR3 sequence: CASSPGLAGHSPGTDTQYF. CDR3 DNA: TGTGCCAGCAGCCCTGGACTAGCGGGACACTCACCCGGCACAGATACGCAGTATTTT.